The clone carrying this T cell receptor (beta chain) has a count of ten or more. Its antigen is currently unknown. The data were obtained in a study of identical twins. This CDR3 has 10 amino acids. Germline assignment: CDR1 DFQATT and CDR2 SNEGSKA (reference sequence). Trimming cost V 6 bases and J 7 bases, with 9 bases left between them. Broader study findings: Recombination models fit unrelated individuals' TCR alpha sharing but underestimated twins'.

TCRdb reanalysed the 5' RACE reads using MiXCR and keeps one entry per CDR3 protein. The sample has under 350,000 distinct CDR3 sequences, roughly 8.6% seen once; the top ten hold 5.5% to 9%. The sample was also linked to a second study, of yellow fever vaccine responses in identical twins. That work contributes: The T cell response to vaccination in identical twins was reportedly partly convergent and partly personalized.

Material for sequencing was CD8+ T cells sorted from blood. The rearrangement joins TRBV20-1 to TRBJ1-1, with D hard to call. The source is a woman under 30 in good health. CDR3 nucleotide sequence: TGCAGTGCCTGGGTCAATGAAGCTTTCTTT. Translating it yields CSAWVNEAFF.